This T cell receptor beta chain originates from a study of CD8+ T cells in alopecia areata. Study outcomes and limitations: Alopecia totalis/universalis scalp especially showed more expanded CD8+ clones than normal scalp. Normal skin's resident alphabeta T cells are sequenced alongside lesional scalp T cells.

The sample's treatment: oral pan-JAK inhibitor, 5-10 mg twice daily. From alopecia areata patients, lesional scalp punch biopsies and peripheral blood were collected. A note on this clone: Its antigen remains unknown.

V lost 7 bases and J 0 bases, leaving 10 bases between the germline ends. Germline CDR1 reads SQVTM; CDR2 reads ANQGSEA. There are 13 residues in the CDR3. RNA was isolated and reverse transcribed to cDNA, the sequencing template. Sequenced by immunoSEQ multiplex PCR; TCRdb stores in-frame clones only, minus some. Of hundreds of thousands of clones listed, roughly 63% were seen once; the top ten hold around 0.92%. The sequences come from CD4+ T cells sorted from blood, collected around week 54, from a patient treated with tofacitinib. The sequence derives from a human donor with alopecia areata. This chain links TRBV29-1 with TRBJ1-3; no definite D call. As DNA, the CDR3 is TGCAGCGGACGAGGAGTCTCTGGAAACACCATATATTTT. This encodes CSGRGVSGNTIYF. The full variable domain, rest sourced from reference TRBV29-1 and TRBJ1-3, is SAVISQKPSRDICQRGTSLTIQCQVDSQVTMMFWYRQQPGQSLTLIATANQGSEATYESGFVIDKFPISRPNLTFSTLTVSNMSPEDSSIYLCSGRGVSGNTIYFGEGSWLTVV.